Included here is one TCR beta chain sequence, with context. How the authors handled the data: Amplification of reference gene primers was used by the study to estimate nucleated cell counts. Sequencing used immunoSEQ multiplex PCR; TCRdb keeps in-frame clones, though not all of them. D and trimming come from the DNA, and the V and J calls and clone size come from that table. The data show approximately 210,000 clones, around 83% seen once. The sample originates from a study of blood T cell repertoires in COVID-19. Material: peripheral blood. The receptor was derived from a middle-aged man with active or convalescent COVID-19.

CDR3 in amino acids: CASSLNGGSYNEQFF. The CDR3 coding sequence is TGTGCCAGCAGTTTAAATGGAGGGTCCTACAATGAGCAGTTCTTC. V is TRBV27 and J is TRBJ2-1, with a weak D call TRBD2 (6 bases). Trimming removed 2 bases at V and 1 base at J, with 9 bases between. Looked up from germline, CDR1 is MNHEY and CDR2 is SMNVEV (reference sequence). The CDR3 length is 15 residues.